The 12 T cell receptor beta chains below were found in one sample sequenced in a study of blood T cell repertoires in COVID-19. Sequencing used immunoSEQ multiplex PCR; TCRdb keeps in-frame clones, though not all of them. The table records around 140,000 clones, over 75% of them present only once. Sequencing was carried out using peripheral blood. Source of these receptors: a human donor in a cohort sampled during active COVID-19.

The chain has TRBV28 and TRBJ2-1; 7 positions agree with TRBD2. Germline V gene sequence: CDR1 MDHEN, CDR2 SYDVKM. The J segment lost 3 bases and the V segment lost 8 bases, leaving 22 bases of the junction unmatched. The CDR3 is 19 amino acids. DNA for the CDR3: TGTGCCAGCTCCCCACGGGGCTGGAGCGGGGCGAACCGCTACAATGAGCAGTTCTTC. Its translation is CASSPRGWSGANRYNEQFF. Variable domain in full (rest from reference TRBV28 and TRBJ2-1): DVKVTQSSRYLVKRTGEKVFLECVQDMDHENMFWYRQDPGLGLRLIYFSYDVKMKEKGDIPEGYSVSREKKERFSLILESASTNQTSMYLCASSPRGWSGANRYNEQFFGPGTRLTVL.

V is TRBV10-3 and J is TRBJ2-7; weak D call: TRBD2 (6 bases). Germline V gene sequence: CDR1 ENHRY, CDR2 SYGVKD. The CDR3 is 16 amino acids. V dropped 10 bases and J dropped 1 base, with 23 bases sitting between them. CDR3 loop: CANSPVRSGFSYEQYV. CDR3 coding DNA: TGTGCCAACTCACCCGTGCGGAGCGGGTTTTCCTACGAGCAGTACGTC.

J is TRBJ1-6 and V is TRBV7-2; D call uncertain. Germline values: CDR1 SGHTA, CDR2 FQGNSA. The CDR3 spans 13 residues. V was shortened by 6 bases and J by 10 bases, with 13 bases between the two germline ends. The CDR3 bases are TGTGCCAGCAGTACCCGAGGGCAATCACCCCTCCACTTT. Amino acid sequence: CASSTRGQSPLHF.

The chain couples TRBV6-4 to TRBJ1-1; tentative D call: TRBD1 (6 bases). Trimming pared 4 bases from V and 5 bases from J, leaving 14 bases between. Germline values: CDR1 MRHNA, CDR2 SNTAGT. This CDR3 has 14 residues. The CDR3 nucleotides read TGTGCCAGCAGTGCTGAACAGGGTTTGACTGAAGCTTTCTTT. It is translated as CASSAEQGLTEAFF.

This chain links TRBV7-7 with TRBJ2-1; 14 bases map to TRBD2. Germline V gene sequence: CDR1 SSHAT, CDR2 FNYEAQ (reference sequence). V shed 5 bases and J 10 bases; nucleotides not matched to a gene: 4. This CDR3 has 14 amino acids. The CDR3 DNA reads TGTGCCAGCAGCAAAGGGACTAGCGGGAGCGAGCAGTTCTTC. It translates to CASSKGTSGSEQFF.

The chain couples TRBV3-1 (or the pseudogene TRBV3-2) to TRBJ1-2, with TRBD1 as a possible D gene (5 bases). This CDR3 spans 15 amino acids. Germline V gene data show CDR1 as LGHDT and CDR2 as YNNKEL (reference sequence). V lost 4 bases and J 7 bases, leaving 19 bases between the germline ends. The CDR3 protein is CASSPDVTARLGYTF. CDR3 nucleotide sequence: TGTGCCAGCAGCCCCGATGTGACAGCGAGGCTTGGCTACACCTTC.

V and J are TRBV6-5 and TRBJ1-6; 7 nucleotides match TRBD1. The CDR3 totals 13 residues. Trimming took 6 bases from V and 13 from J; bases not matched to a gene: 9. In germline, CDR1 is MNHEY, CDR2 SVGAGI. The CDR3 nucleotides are TGTGCCAGCAGGTCGACAGGGTGGGACCCCCTCCACTTT. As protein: CASRSTGWDPLHF.

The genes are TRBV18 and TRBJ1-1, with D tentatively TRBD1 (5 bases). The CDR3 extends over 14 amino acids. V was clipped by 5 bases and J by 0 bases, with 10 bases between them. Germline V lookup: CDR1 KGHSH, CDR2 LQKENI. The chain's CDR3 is CASSNGQLNTEAFF. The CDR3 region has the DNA TGTGCCAGCTCAAACGGACAATTGAACACTGAAGCTTTCTTT.

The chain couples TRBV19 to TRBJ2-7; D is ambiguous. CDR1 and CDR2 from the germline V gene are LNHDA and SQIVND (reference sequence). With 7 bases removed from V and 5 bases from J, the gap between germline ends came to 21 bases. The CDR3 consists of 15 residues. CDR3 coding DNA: TGTGCCAGTAAGTGGTCTTCCGATTATTCGGACGAGCAGTACTTC. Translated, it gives CASKWSSDYSDEQYF.

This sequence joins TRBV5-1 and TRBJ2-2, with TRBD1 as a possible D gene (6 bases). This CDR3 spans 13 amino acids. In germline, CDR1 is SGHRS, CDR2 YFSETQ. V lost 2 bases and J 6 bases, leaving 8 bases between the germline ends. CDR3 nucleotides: TGCGCCAGCAGCTTAGAGGGGGCCGGGGAGCTGTTTTTT. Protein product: CASSLEGAGELFF.

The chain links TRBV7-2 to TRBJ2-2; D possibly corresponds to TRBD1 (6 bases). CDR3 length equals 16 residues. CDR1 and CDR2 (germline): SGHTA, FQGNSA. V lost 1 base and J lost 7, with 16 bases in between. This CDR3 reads CASSLGSGVRGGELFF. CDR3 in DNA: TGTGCCAGCAGCTTAGGATCAGGGGTTCGTGGCGGGGAGCTGTTTTTT.

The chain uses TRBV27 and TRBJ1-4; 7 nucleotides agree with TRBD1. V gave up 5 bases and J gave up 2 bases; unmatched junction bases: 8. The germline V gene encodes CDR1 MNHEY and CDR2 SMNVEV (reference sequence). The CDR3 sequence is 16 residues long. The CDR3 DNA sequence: TGTGCCAGCAGTAGTGACAGGGCCCATACTAATGAAAAACTGTTTTTT. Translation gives CASSSDRAHTNEKLFF.